The rows below give T cell receptor beta chains drawn from one sample of a study of cytomegalovirus exposure and HLA in healthy donors. Measured with immunoSEQ multiplex PCR; TCRdb has only the in-frame clones, and not every one. The sample shows 100,000 to 150,000 clones, 89% of them seen only once. Sequencing used PBMCs. Source of these receptors: a woman aged 18 to 35 in good health and CMV-seronegative. Each CDR3 is given without its conserved first and last residue. Each record gives: V gene, D gene, CDR3 protein. The D gene is left open where the match is weak.

>TRBV27|TRBD1
ATEGQASGEQY
>TRBV5-1|TRBD2
ASSLGLAGLDNEQF
>TRBV5-4|TRBD2
ASSLGTSGYEQY
>TRBV11-3|TRBD1
ASSLWGQNPTYEQY
>TRBV5-1|NA
ASSLDTPYEQY
>TRBV28|NA
ASSLQAGLYEQY
>TRBV7-6|TRBD1
ASSALGTGNEKLF
>TRBV28|NA
ASSFSGRGGQPQH
>TRBV11-3|NA
ASSSSTGFTDTQY
>TRBV4-1|TRBD1
ASSRQDRGHDEAF
>TRBV5-1|TRBD1
ASSLQGATEAF
>TRBV29-1|NA
SVGHEAF
>TRBV28|TRBD1
ASTDRVGNQPQH
>TRBV28|NA
ASSTTGIGYEQY
>TRBV27|TRBD2
ASSRDYVYEQY
>TRBV4-1|TRBD1
ASSQRQGDSNQPQH
>TRBV7-6|TRBD2
ASSLATSGSNSDTQY
>TRBV6-5|TRBD2
ASSYSGNYNEQF
>TRBV15|TRBD2
ATSVVAGAPDTQY
>TRBV28|NA
ASSARLTINQPQH
>TRBV7-8|TRBD1
ASSWGTAGAGNTIY
>TRBV6-5|NA
ASSYSGLHNEQF
>TRBV7-9|TRBD1
ASRSWTARGIYNEQF
>TRBV28|TRBD2
ASSFGTSRTDTQY
>TRBV7-9|NA
ASSWPVGQGTEAF
>TRBV29-1|TRBD1
SATPDRGSPSSYNEQF
>TRBV18|TRBD1
ASSPSGTVSYEQY
>TRBV29-1|TRBD2
SVQAGSSTDTQY
>TRBV29-1|NA
SVVRGWPLYEQY
>TRBV7-2|TRBD2
ASSLMGLALSYEQY
>TRBV28|TRBD2
ASRLGLAENIQY
>TRBV6-5|NA
ASLGGTNTEAF
>TRBV27|NA
ASSLSGGTLSYEQY
>TRBV20-1|TRBD1
SASLDRGQY
>TRBV29-1|NA
SVVRATEETQY
>TRBV2|NA
ASRNVGAGEQY
>TRBV4-1|TRBD2
ASSQTSGGNNEQF